This T cell receptor (beta chain) was sequenced during a study of CD8 T cells in ankylosing spondylitis. Study observations and caveats: Both synovial fluid and blood in reactive arthritis had previously been reported to carry some motif variants. Significantly higher representation of disease-linked clones was reported for matched ankylosing spondylitis synovial fluid. Typical of ankylosing spondylitis blood, it appeared, was a TCR beta motif of several highly homologous variants.

It was by quantitative 5'-RACE with molecular barcodes that TCR beta libraries were made. One entry per CDR3 protein, called by TCRdb with MiXCR from the 5' RACE reads. There are 700,000 to 1,000,000 distinct CDR3 sequences in the sample; 12% occur only once, and about 0.5% lies in the top ten. This clonotype was seen a few times. No antigen is known for it. V shed 0 bases and J shed 1 base, with 6 bases lying between them. Per the germline V gene, CDR1 is DFQATT and CDR2 is SNEGSKA (reference sequence). The length of the CDR3 is 13 residues. The sequence was obtained from a male donor with ankylosing spondylitis. The sequenced sample consisted of blood, either unsorted or a sorted T cell fraction (not recorded which). The chain employs TRBV20-1 and TRBJ1-1; no definite D call. For the CDR3, the DNA is TGCAGTGCTAGAGAAAGAAAGAACACTGAAGCTTTCTTT. Encoded protein: CSARERKNTEAFF.